This T cell receptor (beta chain) was identified during a study of T cell repertoires in cytomegalovirus infection (dated by TCRdb to the late 2010s). Study-level background: The HLA type of each donor mattered for the analysis, because public TCR beta signatures pointed to carriage of CMV infection along with the matching HLA type. Study-wide findings and limitations: Carriers of CMV infection plus the relevant HLA type were discriminated by the cumulative frequency of public TCR beta family members in the study cohort and in an independent approximately 360-donor cohort. In the ex vivo response, HLA-C-restricted CMV-specific TCR beta clonotypes were dominant, and in two of eight donors the single most frequent clonotype came from this HLA-C-restricted group.

Sequencer: Illumina HiSeq 1500. TCRdb redid the processing of the public reads, applying fastp at Q25 and MiXCR, and retained in-frame beta chains. Rows with one shared CDR3 protein collapse into an entry with the most common genes and DNA. In this sample the table shows approximately 250,000 distinct CDR3 sequences, approximately 6.7% of which occur a single time. The ten largest clones capture about 6.3% of the sample. The CDR3 goes from the cysteine to the phenylalanine over 15 residues. Of the read, only the CDR3 DNA is kept; its 45 bases are in frame from base 1. CDR1 and CDR2, per the germline V gene, are SQVTM and ANQGSEA. Between the V and J ends, shortened by 0 bases and 2 bases respectively, the junction contains 14 bases. This clonotype came up many times. Its antigen target is currently unknown. Nothing much larger sits one base from this clone, and base qualities are not available.

Sequenced: PBMCs. This receptor was taken from a human donor in good health (CMV status not recorded). Some clones in this sample may be carry-over from other donors' samples. This receptor chain uses TRBV29-1 and TRBJ2-7; perhaps TRBD2 is the D gene, with 6 bases matching. The DNA sequence is as follows: TGCAGCGTTGAAGAGGGTCCAGGGAGGACCTACGAGCAGTACTTC. This encodes CSVEEGPGRTYEQYF.